The T cell receptor (beta chain) described here comes from a study of blood T cell repertoires in COVID-19. Clinical histories supplied by participants themselves formed the basis of cohort assignment. Here immunoSEQ multiplex PCR was the method, and the copy in TCRdb shows in-frame clones only, minus some. The sample carries around 300,000 clones, around 92% recorded once. The junction had 6 bases not matched to a gene; V was cut back by 5 bases and J by 5 bases. Germline-derived CDR1 and CDR2 are SEHNR and FQNEAQ (reference sequence). The CDR3 is 14 amino acids. The sequencing sample was made of PBMCs or T cells enriched from blood (not recorded which). The genes are TRBV7-9 and TRBJ1-1; 9 positions match TRBD1. This receptor was taken from a woman aged 60-75 years who had recovered from COVID-19. The DNA for the CDR3 is TGTGCCAGCAGCCAGGCGACAGGGGGGACTGAAGCTTTCTTT. Protein: CASSQATGGTEAFF.